The clone carrying this TCR beta chain was recorded many times. Its specificity is not known. CDR1 LNHDA and CDR2 SQIVND come from the germline V gene (reference sequence). Germline trimming cut 3 bases from V and 8 bases from J; bases unmatched to any gene: 17. CDR3 length: 17 amino acids. This specimen comes from a study of cytomegalovirus exposure and HLA in healthy donors. The table came from immunoSEQ multiplex PCR; TCRdb's copy has only in-frame clones and leaves some out. The repertoire has 150,000 to 200,000 clones, 85% of them found once; the top ten carry 15% to 20%. Study-wide results and caveats: According to a subsequent analysis, TCR clusters identified in the first cohort showed a tendency to co-occur across the 100 to 150 validation repertoires. Among TCR sequences, most were rare, though some public TCRs appeared in many donors. The study flagged approximately 180 TCR beta chains as cytomegalovirus-associated. Reportedly, cytomegalovirus status was diagnosed with high sensitivity and specificity.

The specimen was PBMCs. This receptor was taken from a young man in good health and CMV-seropositive. The chain employs TRBV19 and TRBJ1-2; 8 bases are a match to TRBD1. The CDR3, as DNA: TGTGCCAGTAGTATTTCCGGGACAGGAATTGGCGTGGAAGGCTACACCTTC. Translating gives CASSISGTGIGVEGYTF.